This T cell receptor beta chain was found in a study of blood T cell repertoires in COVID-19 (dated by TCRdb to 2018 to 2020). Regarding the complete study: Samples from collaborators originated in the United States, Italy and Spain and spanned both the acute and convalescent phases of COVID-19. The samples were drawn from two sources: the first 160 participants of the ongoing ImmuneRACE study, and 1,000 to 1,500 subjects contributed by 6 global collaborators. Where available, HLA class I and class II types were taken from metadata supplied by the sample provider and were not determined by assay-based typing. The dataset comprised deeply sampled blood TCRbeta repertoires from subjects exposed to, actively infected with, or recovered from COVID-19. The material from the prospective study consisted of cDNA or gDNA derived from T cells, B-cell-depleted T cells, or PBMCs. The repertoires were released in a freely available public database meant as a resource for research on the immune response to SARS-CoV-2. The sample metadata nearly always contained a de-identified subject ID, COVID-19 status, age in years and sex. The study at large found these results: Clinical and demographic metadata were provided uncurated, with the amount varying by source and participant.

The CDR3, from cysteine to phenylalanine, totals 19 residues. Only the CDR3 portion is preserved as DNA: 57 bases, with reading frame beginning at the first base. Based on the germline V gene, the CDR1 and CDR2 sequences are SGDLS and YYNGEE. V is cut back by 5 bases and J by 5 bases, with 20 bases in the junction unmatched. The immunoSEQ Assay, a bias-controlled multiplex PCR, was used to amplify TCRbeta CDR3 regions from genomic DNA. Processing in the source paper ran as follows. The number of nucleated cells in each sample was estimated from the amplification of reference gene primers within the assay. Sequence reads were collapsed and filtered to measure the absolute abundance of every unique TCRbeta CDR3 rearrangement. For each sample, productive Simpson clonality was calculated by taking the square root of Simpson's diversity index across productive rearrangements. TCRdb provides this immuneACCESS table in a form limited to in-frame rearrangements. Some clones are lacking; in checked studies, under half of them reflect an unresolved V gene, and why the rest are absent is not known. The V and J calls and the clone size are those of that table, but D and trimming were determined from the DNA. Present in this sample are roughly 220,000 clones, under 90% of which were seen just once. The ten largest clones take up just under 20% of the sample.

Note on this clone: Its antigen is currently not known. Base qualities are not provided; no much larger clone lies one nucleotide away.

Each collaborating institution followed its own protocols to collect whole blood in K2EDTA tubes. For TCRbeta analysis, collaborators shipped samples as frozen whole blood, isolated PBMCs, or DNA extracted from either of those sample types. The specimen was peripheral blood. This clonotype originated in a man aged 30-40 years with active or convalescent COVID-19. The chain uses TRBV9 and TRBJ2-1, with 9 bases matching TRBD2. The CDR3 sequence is CASRRTPPGLAGRDNEQFF. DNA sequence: TGTGCCAGCAGGAGAACCCCTCCGGGACTAGCAGGACGAGACAATGAGCAGTTCTTC.